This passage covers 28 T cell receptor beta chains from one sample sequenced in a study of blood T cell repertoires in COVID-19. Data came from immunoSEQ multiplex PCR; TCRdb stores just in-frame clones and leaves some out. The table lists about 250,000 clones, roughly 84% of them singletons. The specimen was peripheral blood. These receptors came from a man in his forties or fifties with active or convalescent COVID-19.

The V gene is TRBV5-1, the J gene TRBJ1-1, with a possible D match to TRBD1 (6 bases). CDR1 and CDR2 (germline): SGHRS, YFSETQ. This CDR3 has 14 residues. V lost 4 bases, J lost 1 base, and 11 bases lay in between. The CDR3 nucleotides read TGCGCCAGCAGCCTGGGACACGCGAACACTGAAGCTTTCTTT. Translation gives CASSLGHANTEAFF.

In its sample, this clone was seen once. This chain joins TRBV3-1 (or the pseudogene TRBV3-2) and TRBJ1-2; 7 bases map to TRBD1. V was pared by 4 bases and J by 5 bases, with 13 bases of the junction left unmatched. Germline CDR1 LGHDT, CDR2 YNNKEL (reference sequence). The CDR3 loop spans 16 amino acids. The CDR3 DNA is TGTGCCAGCAGCCCCGAAGAACTAGGACAGGAATATGGCTACACCTTC. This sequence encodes CASSPEELGQEYGYTF.

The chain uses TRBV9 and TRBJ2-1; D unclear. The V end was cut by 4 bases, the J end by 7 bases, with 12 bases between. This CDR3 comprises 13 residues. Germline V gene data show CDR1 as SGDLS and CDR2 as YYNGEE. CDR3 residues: CASSLRPENEQFF. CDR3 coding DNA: TGTGCCAGCAGCTTACGGCCGGAGAATGAGCAGTTCTTC.

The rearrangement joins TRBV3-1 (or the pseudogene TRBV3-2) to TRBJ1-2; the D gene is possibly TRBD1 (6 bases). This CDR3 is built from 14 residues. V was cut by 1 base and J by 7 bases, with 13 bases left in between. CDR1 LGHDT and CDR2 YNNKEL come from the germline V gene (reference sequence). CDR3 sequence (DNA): TGTGCCAGCAGCCAAGGCAGGGGAAATACTGGCTACACCTTC. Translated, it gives CASSQGRGNTGYTF.

The CDR3 reads CASSLDQGFEQFF. CDR3 in DNA: TGCGCCAGCAGCCTAGATCAGGGATTTGAGCAGTTCTTC. This chain joins TRBV5-1 and TRBJ2-1; D may be TRBD1 (5 bases). The V end was cut by 4 bases, the J end by 9 bases, with 14 bases between. Germline V gene sequence: CDR1 SGHRS, CDR2 YFSETQ. The CDR3 contains 13 residues.

DNA for the CDR3: TGTGCCAGCAGCTTAAATCCTCTAGCCGGGGAGCTGTTTTTT. Encoded protein: CASSLNPLAGELFF. This sequence joins TRBV7-8 and TRBJ2-2; D is uncertain. V was trimmed by 2 bases and J by 6 bases, leaving 10 bases between them. CDR3 length: 14 amino acids. Germline-derived CDR1 and CDR2 are SGHVS and FQNEAQ.

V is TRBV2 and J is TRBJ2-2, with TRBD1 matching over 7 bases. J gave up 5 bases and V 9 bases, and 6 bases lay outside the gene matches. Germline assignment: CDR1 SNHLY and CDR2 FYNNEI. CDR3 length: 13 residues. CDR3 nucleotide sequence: TGTGCCAGACGACAGGGCTGGACCGGGGAGCTGTTTTTT. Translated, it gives CARRQGWTGELFF.

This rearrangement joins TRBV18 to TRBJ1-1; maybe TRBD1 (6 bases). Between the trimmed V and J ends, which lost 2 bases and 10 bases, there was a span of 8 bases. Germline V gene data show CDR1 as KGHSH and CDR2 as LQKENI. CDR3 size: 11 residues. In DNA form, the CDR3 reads TGTGCCAGCTCACCAGGGGGCGCAGCTTTCTTT. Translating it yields CASSPGGAAFF.

CDR3 sequence reads: CASSLGRAGPLNTGELFF. In DNA, the CDR3 is TGCGCCAGCAGCTTGGGGAGAGCGGGACCACTGAACACCGGGGAGCTGTTTTTT. The chain carries TRBV5-1 and TRBJ2-2; 7 bases are a match to TRBD2. The CDR3 covers 18 residues. The germline CDR1 and CDR2 sequences are SGHRS and YFSETQ. The J segment lost 1 base and the V segment lost 0 bases, leaving 9 bases of the junction unmatched. The whole variable domain, filled in from reference TRBV5-1 and TRBJ2-2, reads KAGVTQTPRYLIKTRGQQVTLSCSPISGHRSVSWYQQTPGQGLQFLFEYFSETQRNKGNFPGRFSGRQFSNSRSEMNVSTLELGDSALYLCASSLGRAGPLNTGELFFGEGSRLTVL.

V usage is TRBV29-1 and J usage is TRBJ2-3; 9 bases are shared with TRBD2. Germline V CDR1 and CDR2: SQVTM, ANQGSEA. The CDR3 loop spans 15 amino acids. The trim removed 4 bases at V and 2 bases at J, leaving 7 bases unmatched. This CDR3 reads CSVGRAGGLTDTQYF. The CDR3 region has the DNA TGCAGCGTTGGGCGAGCGGGGGGCCTCACAGATACGCAGTATTTT.

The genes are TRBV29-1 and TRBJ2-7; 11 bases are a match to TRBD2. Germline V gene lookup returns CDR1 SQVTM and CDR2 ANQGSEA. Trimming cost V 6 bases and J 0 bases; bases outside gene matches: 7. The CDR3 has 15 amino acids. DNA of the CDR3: TGCAGCGTCCAACTAGCGGGGGCTTCCTCCTACGAGCAGTACTTC. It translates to CSVQLAGASSYEQYF.

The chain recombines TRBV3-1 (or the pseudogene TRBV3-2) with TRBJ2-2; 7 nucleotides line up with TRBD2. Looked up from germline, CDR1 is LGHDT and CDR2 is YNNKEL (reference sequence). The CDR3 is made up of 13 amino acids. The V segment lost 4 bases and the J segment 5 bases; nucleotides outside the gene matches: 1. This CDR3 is CASSPGGTGELFF. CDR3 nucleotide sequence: TGTGCCAGCAGCCCCGGGGGGACCGGGGAGCTGTTTTTT.

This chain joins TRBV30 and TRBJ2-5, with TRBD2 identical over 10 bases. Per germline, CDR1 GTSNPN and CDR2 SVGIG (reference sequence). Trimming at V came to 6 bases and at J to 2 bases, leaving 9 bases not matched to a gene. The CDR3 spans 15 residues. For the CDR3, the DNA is TGTGCCTGTTCTGGAGCGGGGGGGAGACAAGAGACCCAGTACTTC. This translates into CACSGAGGRQETQYF.

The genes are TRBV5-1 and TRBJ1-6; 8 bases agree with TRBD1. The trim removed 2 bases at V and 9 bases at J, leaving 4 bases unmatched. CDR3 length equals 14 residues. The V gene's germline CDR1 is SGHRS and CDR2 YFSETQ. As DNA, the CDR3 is TGCGCCAGCAGCTTCGGACAGGGTGGTTCACCCCTCCACTTT. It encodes CASSFGQGGSPLHF.

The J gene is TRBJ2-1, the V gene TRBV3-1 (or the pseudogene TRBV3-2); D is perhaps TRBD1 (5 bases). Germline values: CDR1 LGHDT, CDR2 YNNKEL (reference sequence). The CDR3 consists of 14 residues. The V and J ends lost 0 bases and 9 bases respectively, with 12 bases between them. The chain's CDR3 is CASSQEVQDAEQFF. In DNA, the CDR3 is TGTGCCAGCAGCCAAGAGGTACAGGACGCTGAGCAGTTCTTC.

Written as DNA, the CDR3 is TGTGCCAGCAGCTTTCCCGGAGCACGGTTATGGGACACTGAAGCTTTCTTT. It specifies CASSFPGARLWDTEAFF. The chain has TRBV11-2 and TRBJ1-1, with unresolved D. V shed 3 bases and J shed 3 bases, with 20 bases lying between them. There are 17 residues in the CDR3. Germline CDR1 SGHAT, CDR2 FQNNGV.

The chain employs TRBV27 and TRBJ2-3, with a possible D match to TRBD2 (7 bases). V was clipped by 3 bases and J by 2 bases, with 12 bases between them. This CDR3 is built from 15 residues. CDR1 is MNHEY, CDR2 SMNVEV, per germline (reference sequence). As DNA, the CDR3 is TGTGCCAGCAGTTTTCTTGCGGGGGCCACAGATACGCAGTATTTT. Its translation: CASSFLAGATDTQYF.

The CDR3 here is CASSLISRQSSGNTIYF. In DNA, the CDR3 is TGTGCCAGCAGCTTGATTTCTAGGCAGAGCTCTGGAAACACCATATATTTT. The chain combines TRBV5-6 with TRBJ1-3, with no clear D. Trimming pared 1 base from V and 0 bases from J, leaving 14 bases between. Germline V gives CDR1 SGHDT, CDR2 YYEEEE. CDR3 length equals 17 residues.

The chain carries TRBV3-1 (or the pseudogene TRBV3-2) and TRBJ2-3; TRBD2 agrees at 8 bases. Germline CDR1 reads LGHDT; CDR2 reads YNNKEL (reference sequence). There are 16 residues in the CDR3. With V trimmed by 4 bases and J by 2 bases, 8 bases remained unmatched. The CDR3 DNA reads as TGTGCCAGCAGCCCCTCCGAGCGGGGGCACACAGATACGCAGTATTTT. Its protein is CASSPSERGHTDTQYF.

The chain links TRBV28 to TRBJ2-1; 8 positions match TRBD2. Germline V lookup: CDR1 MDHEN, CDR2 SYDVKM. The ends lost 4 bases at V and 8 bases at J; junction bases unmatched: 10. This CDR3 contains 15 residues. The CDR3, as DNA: TGTGCCAGCAGTTCATCGGGGGGGCGGGGCCATGAGCAGTTCTTC. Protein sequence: CASSSSGGRGHEQFF.

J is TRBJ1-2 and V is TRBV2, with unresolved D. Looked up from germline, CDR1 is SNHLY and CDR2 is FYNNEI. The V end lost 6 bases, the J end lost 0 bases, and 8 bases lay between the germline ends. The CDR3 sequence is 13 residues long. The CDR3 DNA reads TGTGCCAGCAGGGAGGGAACTAACTATGGCTACACCTTC. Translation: CASREGTNYGYTF.

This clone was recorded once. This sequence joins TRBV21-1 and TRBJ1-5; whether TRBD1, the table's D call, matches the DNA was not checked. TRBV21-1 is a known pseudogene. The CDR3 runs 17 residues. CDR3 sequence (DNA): TGTGCCAGCAGCACACACCCCAGGGGGAATAGCAATCAGCCCCAGCATTTT. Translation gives CASSTHPRGNSNQPQHF.

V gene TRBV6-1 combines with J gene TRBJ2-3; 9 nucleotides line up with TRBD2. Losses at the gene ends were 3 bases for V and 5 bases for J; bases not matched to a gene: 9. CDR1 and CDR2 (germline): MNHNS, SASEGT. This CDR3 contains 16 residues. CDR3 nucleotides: TGTGCCAGCAGTGATGGGCGGGGGGGCCTCGTAGATACGCAGTATTTT. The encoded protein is CASSDGRGGLVDTQYF.

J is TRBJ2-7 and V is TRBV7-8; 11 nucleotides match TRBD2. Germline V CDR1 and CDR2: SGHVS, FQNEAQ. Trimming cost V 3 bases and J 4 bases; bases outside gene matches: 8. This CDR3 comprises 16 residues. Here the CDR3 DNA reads TGTGCCAGCAGCTTGGTCCTAGCGGGGGGAAGATACGAGCAGTACTTC. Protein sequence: CASSLVLAGGRYEQYF.

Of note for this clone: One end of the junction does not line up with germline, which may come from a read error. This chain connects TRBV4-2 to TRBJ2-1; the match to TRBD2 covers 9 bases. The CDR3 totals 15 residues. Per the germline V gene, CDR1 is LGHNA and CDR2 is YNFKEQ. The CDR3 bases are TGTGCCAGCAGCAAAGATAGCGGGGGCCACAATGAGCAGTTCTTC. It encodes CASSKDSGGHNEQFF.

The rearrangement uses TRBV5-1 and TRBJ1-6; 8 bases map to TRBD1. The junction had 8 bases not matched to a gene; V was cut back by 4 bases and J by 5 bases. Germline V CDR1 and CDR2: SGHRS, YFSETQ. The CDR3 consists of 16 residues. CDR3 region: CASSQITGGNNSPLHF. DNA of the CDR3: TGCGCCAGCAGCCAGATTACAGGGGGAAATAATTCACCCCTCCACTTT.

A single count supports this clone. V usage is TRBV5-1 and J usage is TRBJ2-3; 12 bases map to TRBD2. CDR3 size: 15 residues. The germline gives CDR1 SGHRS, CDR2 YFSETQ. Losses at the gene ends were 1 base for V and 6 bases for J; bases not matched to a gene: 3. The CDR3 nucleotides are TGCGCCAGCAGCTTGAGCCTAGCGGGAGGGGATACGCAGTATTTT. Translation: CASSLSLAGGDTQYF.

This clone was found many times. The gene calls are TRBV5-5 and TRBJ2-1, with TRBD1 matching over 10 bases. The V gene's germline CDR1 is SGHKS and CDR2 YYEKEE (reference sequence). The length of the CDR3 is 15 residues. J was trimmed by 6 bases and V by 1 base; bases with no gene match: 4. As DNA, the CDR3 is TGTGCCAGCAGCTTGAGGGACAGGGGCCGCAATGAGCAGTTCTTC. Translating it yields CASSLRDRGRNEQFF.